The T cell receptor (beta chain) described here comes from a study of blood T cell repertoires in COVID-19. Looking at the study overall: Whether acute or convalescent, the COVID-19 samples came from the United States, Italy and Spain. T cells, B-cell-depleted T cells, or PBMCs provided the cDNA or gDNA that served as material.

The CDR3 length is 14 residues. V lost 3 bases, J lost 6 bases, and 12 bases lay in between. Germline V gene sequence: CDR1 MDHEN, CDR2 SYDVKM. Authors' processing steps: For nucleated cells, counts were estimated from reference gene primer amplification. The repertoire was sequenced with immunoSEQ multiplex PCR; TCRdb's copy has only in-frame clones and lacks some. V, J and clone size reflect that table, while D and trimming were determined from the DNA. The table lists 85,000 to 120,000 clones, approximately 86% of them singletons. Sample: peripheral blood. The genes are TRBV28 and TRBJ1-5; D uncertain. This sequence was found in a man aged 50-59 years with active or convalescent COVID-19. CDR3 sequence (DNA): TGTGCCAGCAGTTTGAACAGAGAGGGTCAGCCCCAGCATTTT. Protein sequence: CASSLNREGQPQHF.